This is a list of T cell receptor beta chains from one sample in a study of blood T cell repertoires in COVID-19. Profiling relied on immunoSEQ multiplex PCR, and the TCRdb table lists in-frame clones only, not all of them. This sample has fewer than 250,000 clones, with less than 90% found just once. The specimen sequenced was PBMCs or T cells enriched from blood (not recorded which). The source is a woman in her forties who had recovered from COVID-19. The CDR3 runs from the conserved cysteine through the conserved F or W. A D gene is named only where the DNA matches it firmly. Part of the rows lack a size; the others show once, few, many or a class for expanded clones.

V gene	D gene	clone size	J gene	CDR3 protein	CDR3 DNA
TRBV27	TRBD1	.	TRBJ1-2	CASGQGAYGYTF	TGTGCCAGCGGACAGGGCGCCTATGGCTACACCTTC
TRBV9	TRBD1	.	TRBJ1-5	CASSFQGDSNQPQHF	TGTGCCAGCAGCTTTCAGGGGGATAGCAATCAGCCCCAGCATTTT
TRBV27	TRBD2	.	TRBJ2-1	CASSLSGTSANNEQFF	TGTGCCAGCAGTTTATCTGGGACTAGCGCCAACAATGAGCAGTTCTTC
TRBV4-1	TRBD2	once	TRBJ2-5	CASSRLAGRFQRETQYF	TGCGCCAGCAGCAGACTAGCGGGAAGATTTCAGCGTGAGACCCAGTACTTC
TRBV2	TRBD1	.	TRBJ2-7	CASKDRGWSYEQYF	TGTGCCAGCAAAGACAGGGGATGGTCCTACGAGCAGTACTTC
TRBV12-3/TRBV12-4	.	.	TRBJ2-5	CASSNQETQYF	TGTGCCTCTAGCAATCAAGAGACCCAGTACTTC
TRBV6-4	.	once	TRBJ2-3	CASSDDYTDTQYF	TGTGCCAGCAGTGACGACTACACAGATACGCAGTATTTT
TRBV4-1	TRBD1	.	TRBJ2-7	CASSPGQGKAYEQYF	TGCGCCAGCAGCCCGGGACAGGGGAAAGCCTACGAGCAGTACTTC
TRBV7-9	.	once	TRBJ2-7	CASSLDRERKQYF	TGTGCCAGCAGCTTAGATAGGGAGCGTAAGCAGTACTTC
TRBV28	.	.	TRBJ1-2	CASTTEGNGDYGYTF	TGTGCCAGCACCACCGAGGGTAATGGCGACTATGGCTACACCTTC
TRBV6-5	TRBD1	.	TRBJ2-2	CASNLDRGHTGELFF	TGTGCCAGCAACCTGGACAGGGGGCACACCGGGGAGCTGTTTTTT
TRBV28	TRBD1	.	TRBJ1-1	CASSPAGGRDTEAFF	TGTGCCAGCAGTCCAGCAGGGGGAAGAGACACTGAAGCTTTCTTT
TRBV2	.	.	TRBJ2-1	CASSEPLGAGSYNEQFF	TGTGCCAGCAGTGAACCACTAGGTGCGGGCTCCTACAATGAGCAGTTCTTC
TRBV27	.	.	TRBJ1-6	CASRDRANSPLHF	TGTGCCAGCCGCGACAGAGCGAATTCACCCCTCCACTTT
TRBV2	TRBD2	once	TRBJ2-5	CASSGSRTSGIQETQYF	TGTGCCAGCAGTGGGTCACGGACTAGCGGGATCCAAGAGACCCAGTACTTC
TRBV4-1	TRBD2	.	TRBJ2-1	CASSQGLAKGVEQFF	TGCGCCAGCAGCCAAGGACTAGCGAAGGGTGTTGAGCAGTTCTTC
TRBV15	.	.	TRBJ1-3	CATSRDRGSGNTIYF	TGTGCCACCAGCAGAGATCGGGGTTCCGGAAACACCATATATTTT
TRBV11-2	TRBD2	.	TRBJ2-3	CASSQNGLAGGGDTQYF	TGTGCCAGCAGCCAAAACGGCCTAGCGGGAGGTGGGGATACGCAGTATTTT
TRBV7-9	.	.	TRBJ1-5	CASSLEGGYQPQHF	TGTGCCAGCAGCTTGGAGGGGGGGTATCAGCCCCAGCATTTT
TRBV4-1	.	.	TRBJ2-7	CASSQGRGTYEQYF	TGCGCCAGCAGCCAGGGCAGGGGAACCTACGAGCAGTACTTC
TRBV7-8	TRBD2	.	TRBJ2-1	CASSAALLAGATDEQFF	TGTGCCAGCAGCGCCGCCCTTCTAGCGGGAGCTACGGATGAGCAGTTCTTC
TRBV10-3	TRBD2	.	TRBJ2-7	CAISDSGNYEQYF	TGTGCCATCAGCGATAGCGGGAACTACGAGCAGTACTTC
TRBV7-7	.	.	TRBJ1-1	CASSKDINTEAFF	TGTGCCAGCAGCAAGGACATAAACACTGAAGCTTTCTTT
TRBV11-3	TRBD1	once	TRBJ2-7	CASSSGQGYEQYF	TGTGCCAGCAGCTCGGGACAGGGGTACGAGCAGTACTTC
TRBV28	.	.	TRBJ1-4	CASSLGLWRVGESTNEKLFF	TGTGCCAGCAGTTTGGGTCTTTGGAGGGTCGGGGAATCAACTAATGAAAAACTGTTTTTT
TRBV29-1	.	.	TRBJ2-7	CSAIDISTYEQYF	TGCAGCGCTATTGACATTTCCACCTACGAGCAGTACTTC
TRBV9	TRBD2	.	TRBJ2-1	CASSAPLGGIGGEQFF	TGTGCCAGCAGCGCCCCCCTGGGAGGGATAGGAGGTGAGCAGTTCTTC
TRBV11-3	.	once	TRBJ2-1	CASSQGLGGNEQFF	TGTGCCAGCAGCCAAGGTCTAGGAGGCAATGAGCAGTTCTTC
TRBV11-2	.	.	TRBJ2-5	CASSTLDRSLSPTQYF	TGTGCCAGCAGCACATTGGACAGATCTCTATCCCCGACCCAGTACTTC
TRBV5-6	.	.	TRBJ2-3	CASSLAQGTDTQYF	TGTGCCAGCAGCTTGGCACAGGGCACAGATACGCAGTATTTT
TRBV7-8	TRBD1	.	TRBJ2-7	CASSAYRGTYEQYF	TGTGCCAGCAGCGCCTACAGGGGTACCTACGAGCAGTACTTC
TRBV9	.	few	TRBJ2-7	CASSVGQSTYEQYF	TGTGCCAGCAGCGTAGGACAGTCTACCTACGAGCAGTACTTC
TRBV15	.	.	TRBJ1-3	CATSRDLPSVVLPSGNTIYF	TGTGCCACCAGCAGAGATTTACCCTCTGTAGTCCTCCCCTCTGGAAACACCATATATTTT
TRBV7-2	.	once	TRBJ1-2	CASSSTVENYGYTF	TGTGCCAGCAGCTCCACGGTGGAGAACTATGGCTACACCTTC
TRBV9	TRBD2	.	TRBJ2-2	CASSLSRTSGTGELFF	TGTGCCAGCAGCCTCTCGAGGACTAGCGGCACCGGGGAGCTGTTTTTT
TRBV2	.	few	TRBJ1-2	CASSEVGGRNYGYTF	TGTGCCAGCAGTGAAGTCGGGGGTAGAAACTATGGCTACACCTTC
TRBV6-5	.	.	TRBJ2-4	CASSRGVLAKNIQYF	TGTGCCAGCAGTCGAGGTGTGCTAGCCAAAAACATTCAGTACTTC